The clone carrying this T cell receptor beta chain was counted once. Antigen unknown. V shed 10 bases and J 6 bases; nucleotides not matched to a gene: 18. The CDR3 contains 16 residues. Per germline, CDR1 WSHSY and CDR2 SAAADI. Measured with immunoSEQ multiplex PCR; TCRdb has only the in-frame clones, and not every one. This sample has over 35,000 clones, with 80% found just once. The source of the sample is a study of OX40 agonist ivuxolimab in advanced cancers. Findings and caveats of the study: On average, CD8+ T cells had more expanded clones than CD4+. At 0.1 to 3.0 mg/kg, clonal expansion of CD4+ and CD8+ blood T cells had occurred by week 6.

The sample consisted of CD4+ or CD8+ T cells sorted from blood, taken in a trial of the OX40 agonist ivuxolimab. This TCR was sampled from an adult with an advanced solid tumor such as melanoma, head and neck, liver or kidney cancer. V usage is TRBV10-2 and J usage is TRBJ2-1; 7 positions agree with TRBD1. CDR3 region: CATQSRQGFVVNEQFF. CDR3 coding DNA: TGCGCCACCCAATCCCGACAGGGCTTCGTGGTCAATGAGCAGTTCTTC.